This T cell receptor (beta chain) was recovered during a study of blood T cell repertoires in COVID-19. Study at large: The United States, Italy and Spain were the sources of the acute and convalescent COVID-19 samples. Nucleic acid was either cDNA or gDNA, and it came from T cells, B-cell-depleted T cells, or PBMCs.

The CDR3 consists of 16 residues. Germline trimming cut 5 bases from V and 5 bases from J; bases unmatched to any gene: 13. In germline, CDR1 is SGHTA, CDR2 FQGTGA. Participants had their cohort set by participant-reported clinical history. Methods used by the authors: From reference gene primer amplification, estimates of nucleated cell counts were derived. Libraries were prepared by immunoSEQ multiplex PCR; TCRdb keeps only in-frame clonotypes and omits some of them. D and trimming come from the DNA, and the V and J calls and clone size come from that table. The sample consists of about 290,000 clones, 75% to 90% of them appearing once.

The V call is TRBV7-3, the J call TRBJ2-5; 8 bases agree with TRBD2. The clonotype comes from a woman in her thirties or forties who had recovered from COVID-19. The sample comprised PBMCs or T cells enriched from blood (not recorded which). The CDR3 DNA is TGTGCCAGCAGCGGGGTACCGGGGGGGCCGAGGGAGACCCAGTACTTC. It encodes CASSGVPGGPRETQYF.